This T cell receptor beta chain derives from a study of blood T cell repertoires in COVID-19. Study-level information: COVID-19 samples collected from the United States, Italy and Spain covered acute and convalescent phases. Nucleic acid was either cDNA or gDNA, and it came from T cells, B-cell-depleted T cells, or PBMCs.

The CDR3 runs 16 residues. Germline V lookup: CDR1 KGHSH, CDR2 LQKENI. V was pared by 2 bases and J by 0 bases, with 10 bases between. Per the study methods: Estimates of nucleated cell counts were drawn from the amplification of reference gene primers. Clones were read by immunoSEQ multiplex PCR, and TCRdb kept only the in-frame ones, dropping some. D and trimming were read from the DNA, whereas the V and J calls and clone size are those reported in that table. The sample lists 90,000 to 150,000 clones; over 60% were seen once. This TCR came from a man between 65 and 85 years old with acute or convalescent COVID-19. The sequenced sample was peripheral blood. The chain combines TRBV18 with TRBJ2-2; D not resolved. DNA of the CDR3: TGTGCCAGCTCACCAGGCGAGGCCGCGAACACCGGGGAGCTGTTTTTT. Translation: CASSPGEAANTGELFF. Looking up the rest from reference TRBV18 and TRBJ2-2 gives the full variable domain: NAGVMQNPRHLVRRRGQEARLRCSPMKGHSHVYWYRQLPEEGLKFMVYLQKENIIDESGMPKERFSAEFPKEGPSILRIQQVVRGDSAAYFCASSPGEAANTGELFFGEGSRLTVL.